This T cell receptor (beta chain) was sequenced for a study of shared clonotypes between healthy human individuals. Study as a whole: CD4 naive and memory got three plates each, CD8 naive two, CD8 memory one. General study findings and limits: There were few donors, and this limited the genetic and exposure-history diversity represented. In general, naive subsets displayed greater estimated richness than memory subsets did.

The table came from immunoSEQ multiplex PCR; TCRdb's copy has only in-frame clones and leaves some out. The sample contains about 2.3 million clones, roughly 93% of which appear only once. In the case of this clone: Its antigen is still unknown.

The CDR3 totals 14 residues. Trimming cost V 4 bases and J 1 base, with 5 bases left between them. Germline lookup yields CDR1 SGHTA and CDR2 FQGTGA. The chain joins TRBV7-3 to TRBJ2-6; D is possibly TRBD2 (5 bases). The sample consisted of naive CD4+ T cells from PBMCs. Subset of the sample: CD45RA+ positively selected. This sequence was found in a man between 18 and 35 years old in good health. Some clones in this sample may be carry-over from other donors' samples. The CDR3 nucleotides read TGTGCCAGCAGCTCGGGGTCTGGGGCCAACGTCCTGACTTTC. Residues: CASSSGSGANVLTF.